This T cell receptor (beta chain) was retrieved from a study of T cell repertoires in cytomegalovirus infection. Study-wide findings and caveats: It was HLA-C-restricted CMV-specific TCR beta clonotypes that dominated the response ex vivo. Carriage of CMV together with the relevant HLA was identifiable through cumulative public TCR beta family frequency.

TCRdb processed the reads anew with MiXCR; each CDR3 protein has one entry. Of roughly 990,000 distinct CDR3 sequences in the sample, roughly 30% were seen once. V was shortened by 4 bases and J by 3 bases, with 13 bases between the two germline ends. Per germline, CDR1 SGHRS and CDR2 YFSETQ. The CDR3 is made up of 14 amino acids. To note about this clonotype: What it recognizes is unknown.

Material: cultured CD8+ T cells from PBMCs, obtained from culture after CMV antigen stimulation. V gene TRBV5-1 combines with J gene TRBJ1-1; no reliable D call. The TCR sequence derives from a human donor in good health (CMV status not recorded). Some clones in this sample may be carry-over from other donors' samples. The CDR3, as DNA: TGCGCCAGCAGCCCCGCCGGCTTTTACACTGAAGCTTTCTTT. This translates into CASSPAGFYTEAFF.